The clone carrying this T cell receptor (beta chain) was found many times. The sample originates from a study of cytomegalovirus exposure and HLA in healthy donors. The PCR employed 60 Vbeta primers together with 13 Jbeta primers. Libraries were prepared by immunoSEQ multiplex PCR; TCRdb keeps only in-frame clonotypes and omits some of them. The data hold 70,000 to 95,000 clones, with 65% to 85% observed a single time. Sequenced: PBMCs. This sequence originates from a man aged 45-60 years in good health and CMV-seronegative.

The CDR3 region has the DNA TGCGCCAGCAGCCGTCGGCAGGGGGCCGGCGGGGAGCTGTTTTTT. It specifies CASSRRQGAGGELFF. The V and J genes are TRBV4-3 and TRBJ2-2; TRBD1 agrees at 8 bases. CDR1 and CDR2 from the germline V gene are LGHNA and YSLEER. The CDR3 covers 15 residues. V was clipped by 4 bases and J by 7 bases; unmatched bases: 8.